This T cell receptor beta chain was retrieved from a study of beta chain features in type 1 diabetes. Germline loops: CDR1 SGHRS, CDR2 YFSETQ. The CDR3 sequence is 12 residues long. V was clipped by 4 bases and J by 2 bases, with 6 bases between them. cDNA synthesis used the whole RNA isolate, giving expressed TCRB sequences. TCRdb keeps only in-frame clones here, not all; method: immunoSEQ multiplex PCR. The repertoire holds 330,000 or so clones, around 15% seen once, with approximately 6.7% in the top ten. This clone was observed a handful of times. Within the sample, other DNA sequences also encode this same CDR3.

This sequence was found in a man aged 25-45 years in good health. Material for sequencing was central memory CD4+ T cells from blood. The V call is TRBV5-1, the J call TRBJ2-5; D ambiguous. The CDR3 DNA reads as TGCGCCAGCAGCCCGACTCAAGAGACCCAGTACTTC. Protein: CASSPTQETQYF.